The count of the clone carrying this TCR beta chain is one. The antigen remains undetermined. This CDR3 is 15 amino acids long. Deletions cut 4 bases from V and 2 bases from J, with 16 bases between. Germline V gives CDR1 SGHDT, CDR2 YYEEEE. The data originate from a study of shared clonotypes between healthy human individuals. Study observations and caveats: Clonotype sharing among donors was thought likely to change with sequencing depth.

TCRdb's table, derived via immunoSEQ multiplex PCR, lists solely in-frame clones and lacks some. The table shows a few million clones, with around 90% occurring only once. This chain connects TRBV5-6 to TRBJ2-7; tentative D call: TRBD1 (6 bases). The sequence was collected from a young man in good health. Some clones in this sample may be carry-over from other donors' samples. What was sequenced was naive CD4+ T cells from PBMCs. Documented subset: CD45RA+ positively selected. Written as DNA, the CDR3 is TGTGCCAGCAGCCGCCGGGCAGGGGATACCTACGAGCAGTACTTC. Its protein is CASSRRAGDTYEQYF.